Many counts were recorded for the clone carrying this TCR beta chain. Its specificity is not known. RNA transcripts were the source from which TCR beta CDR3 regions were amplified. HTBI primers were employed in first-round RT-PCR, then a second-round multiplex PCR followed. A single record per CDR3 protein comes from TCRdb applying MiXCR to the multiplex PCR reads. This sample has about 480,000 distinct CDR3 sequences, with 13% to 15% found just once. The data originate from a study of Graves' ophthalmopathy and Graves' hyperthyroidism. Study-level results: With a specificity of just over 72% and a sensitivity of about 70%, the model predicted ophthalmopathy progression. In blood appeared most of the expanded thyroid clonotypes whose frequency exceeded 0.001.

CDR3 size: 16 residues. J gave up 5 bases and V 3 bases, and 5 bases lay outside the gene matches. Source material: blood. The chain is built from TRBV12-3 or TRBV12-4 and TRBJ2-2; TRBD2 matches 11 bases. The receptor's source is a woman aged 30 to 39 with Graves' ophthalmopathy. The DNA of the CDR3 is TGTGCCAGCAGTTTGGGACTAGCGGCCAGAACCGGGGAGCTGTTTTTT. Residues: CASSLGLAARTGELFF.